These 26 T cell receptor beta chains were sequenced from one sample in a study of blood T cell repertoires in COVID-19. Sequencing was performed with immunoSEQ multiplex PCR; in TCRdb, only in-frame clones are kept and a portion is missing. The sample shows about 150,000 clones, about three quarters of them seen only once. The source material was peripheral blood. The receptors shown here come from a man of 80 years or more with acute or convalescent COVID-19.

The rearrangement joins TRBV5-1 to TRBJ2-1; D might be TRBD2 (7 bases). CDR1 SGHRS and CDR2 YFSETQ come from the germline V gene. The V and J ends lost 2 bases and 4 bases respectively, with 13 bases between them. This CDR3 has 15 amino acids. CDR3 nucleotides: TGCGCCAGCAGCTTCAACGGGGGGCGATACAATGAGCAGTTCTTC. Residues: CASSFNGGRYNEQFF. The full variable domain, with the rest looked up from reference TRBV5-1 and TRBJ2-1, is KAGVTQTPRYLIKTRGQQVTLSCSPISGHRSVSWYQQTPGQGLQFLFEYFSETQRNKGNFPGRFSGRQFSNSRSEMNVSTLELGDSALYLCASSFNGGRYNEQFFGPGTRLTVL.

The table lists this clone with a count of one. The chain carries TRBV6-1 and TRBJ2-2; TRBD2 matches 7 bases. The CDR3 sequence is 18 residues long. V was clipped by 2 bases and J by 0 bases; unmatched bases: 9. The germline gives CDR1 MNHNS, CDR2 SASEGT. CDR3 protein: CASSEWGGLAANTGELFF. CDR3 nucleotides: TGTGCCAGCAGTGAATGGGGCGGGCTAGCGGCGAACACCGGGGAGCTGTTTTTT.

The gene calls are TRBV18 and TRBJ2-3; a possible D gene is TRBD1 (6 bases). This CDR3 contains 16 residues. The V end was cut by 1 base, the J end by 1 base, with 12 bases between. Looked up from germline, CDR1 is KGHSH and CDR2 is LQKENI. The CDR3 sequence: CASSPLARGGTDTQYF. For the CDR3, the DNA is TGTGCCAGCTCACCACTCGCCAGGGGTGGCACAGATACGCAGTATTTT. The full variable domain, rest sourced from reference TRBV18 and TRBJ2-3, is NAGVMQNPRHLVRRRGQEARLRCSPMKGHSHVYWYRQLPEEGLKFMVYLQKENIIDESGMPKERFSAEFPKEGPSILRIQQVVRGDSAAYFCASSPLARGGTDTQYFGPGTRLTVL.

The genes are TRBV9 and TRBJ2-2, with TRBD1 as a possible D gene (5 bases). V was trimmed by 4 bases and J by 6 bases, leaving 16 bases between them. The CDR3 totals 15 residues. Germline CDR1 reads SGDLS; CDR2 reads YYNGEE. CDR3 sequence (DNA): TGTGCCAGCAGCCGAATCGCAGGGATGGCCGGGGAGCTGTTTTTT. This encodes CASSRIAGMAGELFF. The full variable domain, with the rest looked up from reference TRBV9 and TRBJ2-2, is DSGVTQTPKHLITATGQRVTLRCSPRSGDLSVYWYQQSLDQGLQFLIQYYNGEERAKGNILERFSAQQFPDLHSELNLSSLELGDSALYFCASSRIAGMAGELFFGEGSRLTVL.

The chain employs TRBV14 and TRBJ2-2; TRBD2 is a possible D gene (7 bases). There are 15 residues in the CDR3. The germline V gene has CDR1 SGHDN and CDR2 FVKESK. Deletions cut 1 base from V and 4 bases from J, with 10 bases between. The CDR3 DNA is TGTGCCAGCAGCCAAGGCGCGGGGGCCACCGGGGAGCTGTTTTTT. Encoded protein: CASSQGAGATGELFF.

The V call is TRBV6-4, the J call TRBJ2-1; 8 bases align to TRBD2. The CDR3 covers 15 residues. The germline V gene has CDR1 MRHNA and CDR2 SNTAGT. The J segment lost 1 base and the V segment lost 5 bases, leaving 4 bases of the junction unmatched. The CDR3 nucleotides are TGTGCCAGCAGTATGGGCGGGGGGTCCTACAATGAGCAGTTCTTC. This codes for CASSMGGGSYNEQFF.

The rearrangement uses TRBV7-8 and TRBJ2-3; unclear D gene. CDR3 length equals 13 residues. Germline CDR1 and CDR2: SGHVS and FQNEAQ. Trimming took 5 bases from V and 0 from J, leaving 6 bases between them. The CDR3 protein is CASSRQSTDTQYF. In DNA, the CDR3 is TGTGCCAGCAGCCGTCAGAGCACAGATACGCAGTATTTT.

J is TRBJ2-2 and V is TRBV19; TRBD1 is a possible D gene (6 bases). CDR1 and CDR2 from the germline V gene are LNHDA and SQIVND (reference sequence). Trimming removed 4 bases from V and 4 bases from J, with 13 bases in between. The CDR3 runs 15 residues. Here the CDR3 DNA reads TGTGCCAGTAGTACCCGACAGGACTTCACCGGGGAGCTGTTTTTT. Translating it yields CASSTRQDFTGELFF.

The chain links TRBV6-5 to TRBJ2-7, with D possibly being TRBD2 (5 bases). V lost 4 bases and J 5 bases, leaving 18 bases between the germline ends. The CDR3 spans 15 residues. Germline CDR1 and CDR2: MNHEY and SVGAGI. Here the CDR3 DNA reads TGTGCCAGCAGTTCCCCCCGGCCGGGAAATAACGAGCAGTACTTC. Its protein product is CASSSPRPGNNEQYF.

The rearrangement links TRBV12-3 or TRBV12-4 to TRBJ2-7; 7 nucleotides agree with TRBD2. The CDR3 has 13 amino acids. Losses at the gene ends were 7 bases for V and 3 bases for J; bases not matched to a gene: 6. This CDR3 is CASNLPGGYEQYF. CDR3 nucleotides: TGTGCCAGCAATCTGCCGGGGGGCTACGAGCAGTACTTC.

This clone is medium-sized (0.01 to 0.1%) by share. The chain carries TRBV2 and TRBJ1-2, with D possibly matching TRBD1 (6 bases). The germline gives CDR1 SNHLY, CDR2 FYNNEI. CDR3 length: 13 residues. Trimming shortened V by 5 bases and J by 4 bases, and 11 bases separated the two germline ends. This CDR3 reads CASSLQGSYGYTF. The CDR3 DNA follows: TGTGCCAGCAGTCTCCAGGGGAGCTATGGCTACACCTTC.

The chain recombines TRBV6-2 or TRBV6-3 with TRBJ1-1; 10 nucleotides match TRBD1. CDR3 length: 16 amino acids. V gave up 4 bases and J gave up 4 bases; unmatched junction bases: 9. The germline V gene has CDR1 MNHEY and CDR2 SVGEGT. CDR3 in amino acids: CASSSKTGGGSTEAFF. CDR3 nucleotide sequence: TGTGCCAGCAGTTCCAAGACAGGGGGCGGTAGCACTGAAGCTTTCTTT.

The chain couples TRBV6-2 or TRBV6-3 to TRBJ2-4, with TRBD1 matching over 8 bases. V lost 5 bases, J lost 0 bases, and 9 bases stayed unmatched. The CDR3 is 17 residues long. Germline CDR1 is MNHEY and CDR2 is SVGEGT. This CDR3 is CASSAPDRVAAKNIQYF. CDR3 coding DNA: TGTGCCAGCAGTGCCCCGGACAGGGTGGCAGCCAAAAACATTCAGTACTTC.

This chain joins TRBV5-6 and TRBJ2-7, with D possibly TRBD1 on 6 matching bases. The CDR3 sequence is 15 residues long. Germline values: CDR1 SGHDT, CDR2 YYEEEE. The germline V and J ends were trimmed by 4 bases and 0 bases, with 14 bases remaining between them. The DNA of the CDR3 is TGTGCCAGCAGCGGGCAGGGACATATCTCCTACGAGCAGTACTTC. Protein: CASSGQGHISYEQYF.

The rearrangement joins TRBV19 to TRBJ1-6; weak D call: TRBD1 (6 bases). The CDR3 is made up of 16 amino acids. Germline CDR1 is LNHDA and CDR2 is SQIVND (reference sequence). Trimming stripped 1 base from V and 10 bases from J, with 17 bases between. The CDR3, as DNA: TGTGCCAGTAGTATAGGGGAGACAGGTCGCTGGTCACCCCTCCACTTT. Translation gives CASSIGETGRWSPLHF.

The gene calls are TRBV10-3 and TRBJ2-7, with TRBD2 as a possible D gene (5 bases). V was clipped by 2 bases and J by 6 bases, with 17 bases between them. Germline assignment: CDR1 ENHRY and CDR2 SYGVKD. This CDR3 is built from 15 residues. The CDR3 protein is CAISEPGSTTPEQYF. Here the CDR3 DNA reads TGTGCCATCAGTGAGCCGGGATCAACCACCCCCGAGCAGTACTTC.

This chain uses TRBV6-5 with TRBJ2-5; TRBD1 matches at 7 bases. This CDR3 spans 16 amino acids. With V trimmed by 2 bases and J by 0 bases, 6 bases remained unmatched. CDR1 and CDR2 (germline): MNHEY, SVGAGI. For the CDR3, the DNA is TGTGCCAGCAGTTACCCCATGGGACAGAACCAAGAGACCCAGTACTTC. Its translation is CASSYPMGQNQETQYF.

The chain joins TRBV18 to TRBJ1-6; unclear D gene. From germline, CDR1 is KGHSH and CDR2 LQKENI. The CDR3 sequence is 14 residues long. V gave up 4 bases and J gave up 8 bases, with 12 bases separating them. CDR3 sequence: CASSLGGKHSPLHF. The DNA of the CDR3 is TGTGCCAGCTCACTAGGCGGCAAACATTCACCCCTCCACTTT.

This clone came up a few times. The V gene is TRBV25-1, the J gene TRBJ1-2; possible D gene TRBD1, 5 bases. Trimming removed 6 bases from V and 4 bases from J, with 18 bases in between. The CDR3 length is 15 residues. Germline loops: CDR1 MGHDK, CDR2 SYGVNS. The CDR3: CASSGDGGLRYGYTF. In DNA form, the CDR3 reads TGTGCCAGCAGCGGGGACGGGGGGTTGCGCTATGGCTACACCTTC.

This clone was observed a few times. This sequence joins TRBV5-1 and TRBJ1-3; D not certain. Germline V lookup: CDR1 SGHRS, CDR2 YFSETQ. V lost 2 bases and J 11 bases, leaving 8 bases between the germline ends. This CDR3 spans 11 amino acids. The CDR3 DNA reads TGCGCCAGCAGCTTCGGGTTGCCCATATATTTT. It translates to CASSFGLPIYF.

The chain combines TRBV2 with TRBJ2-1; 7 nucleotides line up with TRBD1. The ends lost 2 bases at V and 9 bases at J; junction bases unmatched: 7. The germline V gene encodes CDR1 SNHLY and CDR2 FYNNEI. The CDR3 sequence is 14 residues long. The DNA of the CDR3 is TGTGCCAGCAGTGAAAGGGACAGCCGGCGTGAGCAGTTCTTC. Translation gives CASSERDSRREQFF.

The gene calls are TRBV5-4 and TRBJ2-5; 8 bases fit TRBD1. This CDR3 is built from 14 residues. Germline values: CDR1 SGHNT, CDR2 YYREEE (reference sequence). Trimming took 4 bases from V and 4 from J; bases not matched to a gene: 6. The CDR3 DNA sequence: TGTGCCAGCAGCCAGCAGGGGGCAACAGAGACCCAGTACTTC. It specifies CASSQQGATETQYF. The entire variable domain, with the rest obtained from reference TRBV5-4 and TRBJ2-5, is as follows: ETGVTQSPTHLIKTRGQQVTLRCSSQSGHNTVSWYQQALGQGPQFIFQYYREEENGRGNFPPRFSGLQFPNYSSELNVNALELDDSALYLCASSQQGATETQYFGPGTRLLVL.

The rearrangement joins TRBV20-1 to TRBJ2-1; TRBD1 agrees at 7 bases. The ends lost 3 bases at V and 9 bases at J; junction bases unmatched: 8. The CDR3 sequence is 13 residues long. The germline CDR1 and CDR2 sequences are DFQATT and SNEGSKA (reference sequence). The CDR3 here is CSASLQGTGEQFF. The CDR3 nucleotides read TGCAGTGCTAGTTTACAGGGGACGGGTGAGCAGTTCTTC.

Only one count was recorded for this clone. The chain employs TRBV11-2 and TRBJ1-2; perhaps TRBD1 as D (5 bases). V gave up 0 bases and J gave up 4 bases, with 12 bases separating them. Germline V gene sequence: CDR1 SGHAT, CDR2 FQNNGV. CDR3 length: 15 residues. The CDR3 sequence: CASSLDRGTGYGYTF. The CDR3 coding sequence is TGTGCCAGCAGCTTAGATCGGGGGACCGGCTATGGCTACACCTTC.

The chain recombines TRBV5-1 with TRBJ1-1, with D tentatively TRBD1 (6 bases). Germline V CDR1 and CDR2: SGHRS, YFSETQ. V lost 0 bases, J lost 7 bases, and 16 bases lay in between. CDR3 length: 15 residues. CDR3 in DNA: TGCGCCAGCAGCTTGGACAGGGCGACCCTTGGTGAAGCTTTCTTT. Translation gives CASSLDRATLGEAFF.

In its sample, this clone was seen once. V usage is TRBV7-9 and J usage is TRBJ2-1; 7 bases are shared with TRBD2. Losses at the gene ends were 6 bases for V and 8 bases for J; bases not matched to a gene: 7. CDR1 is SEHNR and CDR2 is FQNEAQ in the germline V gene (reference sequence). The CDR3 consists of 13 residues. The CDR3 region is CASRDGLVYEQFF. The CDR3, as DNA: TGTGCCAGCAGAGACGGACTAGTATATGAGCAGTTCTTC.